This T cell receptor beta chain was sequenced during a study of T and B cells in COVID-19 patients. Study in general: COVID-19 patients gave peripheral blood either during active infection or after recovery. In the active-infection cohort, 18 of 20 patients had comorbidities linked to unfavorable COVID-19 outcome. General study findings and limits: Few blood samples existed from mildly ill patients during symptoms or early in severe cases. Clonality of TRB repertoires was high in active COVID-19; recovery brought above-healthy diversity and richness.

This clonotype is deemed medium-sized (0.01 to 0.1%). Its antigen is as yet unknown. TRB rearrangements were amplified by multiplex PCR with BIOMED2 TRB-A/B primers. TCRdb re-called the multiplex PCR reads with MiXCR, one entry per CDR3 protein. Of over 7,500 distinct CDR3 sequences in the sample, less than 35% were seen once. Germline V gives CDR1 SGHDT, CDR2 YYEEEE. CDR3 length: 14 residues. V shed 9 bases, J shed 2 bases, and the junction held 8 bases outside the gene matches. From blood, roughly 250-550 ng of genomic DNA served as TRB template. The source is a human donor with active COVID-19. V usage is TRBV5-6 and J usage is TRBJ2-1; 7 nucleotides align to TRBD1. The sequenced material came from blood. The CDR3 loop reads CATTGRITYNEQFF. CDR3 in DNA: TGTGCCACGACAGGGCGGATAACCTACAATGAGCAGTTCTTC.